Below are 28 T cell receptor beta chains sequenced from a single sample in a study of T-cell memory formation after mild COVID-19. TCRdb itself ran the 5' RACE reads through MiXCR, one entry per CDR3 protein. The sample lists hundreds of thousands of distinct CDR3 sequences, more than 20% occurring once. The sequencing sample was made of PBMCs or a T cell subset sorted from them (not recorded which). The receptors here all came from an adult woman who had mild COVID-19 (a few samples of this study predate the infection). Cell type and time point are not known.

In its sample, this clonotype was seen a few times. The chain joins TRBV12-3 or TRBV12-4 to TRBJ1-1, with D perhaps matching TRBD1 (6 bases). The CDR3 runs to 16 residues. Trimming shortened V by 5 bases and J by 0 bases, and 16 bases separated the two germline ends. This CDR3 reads CASSIDPGHLNTEAFF. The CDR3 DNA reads TGTGCCAGCAGTATCGACCCGGGACATCTGAACACTGAAGCTTTCTTT.

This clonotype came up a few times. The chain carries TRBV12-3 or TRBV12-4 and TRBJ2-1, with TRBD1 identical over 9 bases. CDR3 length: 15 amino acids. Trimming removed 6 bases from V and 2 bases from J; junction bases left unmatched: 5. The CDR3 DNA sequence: TGTGCCAGCAGAGTGGACAGGGGTCCCTACAATGAGCAGTTCTTC. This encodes CASRVDRGPYNEQFF.

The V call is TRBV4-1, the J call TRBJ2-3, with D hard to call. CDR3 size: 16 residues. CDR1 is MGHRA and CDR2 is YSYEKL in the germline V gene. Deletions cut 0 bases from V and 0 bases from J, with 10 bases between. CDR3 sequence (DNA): TGCGCCAGCAGCCAAGAGATAGGAGCGAGCACAGATACGCAGTATTTT. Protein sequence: CASSQEIGASTDTQYF.

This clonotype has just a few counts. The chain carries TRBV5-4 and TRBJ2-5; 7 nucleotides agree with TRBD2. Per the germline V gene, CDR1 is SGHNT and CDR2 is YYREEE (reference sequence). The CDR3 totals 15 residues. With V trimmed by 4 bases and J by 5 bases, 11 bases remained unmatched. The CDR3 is CASSPPGRGTETQYF. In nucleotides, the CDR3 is TGTGCCAGCAGCCCCCCTGGGCGGGGGACCGAGACCCAGTACTTC.

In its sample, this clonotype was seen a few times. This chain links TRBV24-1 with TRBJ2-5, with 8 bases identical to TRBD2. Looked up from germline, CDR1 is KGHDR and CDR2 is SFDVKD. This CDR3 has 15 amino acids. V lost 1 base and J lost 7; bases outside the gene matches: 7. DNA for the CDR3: TGTGCCACCAGTGATTTAACTAGCGGATCCGGGACCCAGTACTTC. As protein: CATSDLTSGSGTQYF.

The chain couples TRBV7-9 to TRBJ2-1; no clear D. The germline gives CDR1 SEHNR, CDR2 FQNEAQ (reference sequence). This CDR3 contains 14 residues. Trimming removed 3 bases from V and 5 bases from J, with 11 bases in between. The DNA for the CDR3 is TGTGCCAGCAGCTTCGGATGGAGTAACAATGAGCAGTTCTTC. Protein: CASSFGWSNNEQFF.

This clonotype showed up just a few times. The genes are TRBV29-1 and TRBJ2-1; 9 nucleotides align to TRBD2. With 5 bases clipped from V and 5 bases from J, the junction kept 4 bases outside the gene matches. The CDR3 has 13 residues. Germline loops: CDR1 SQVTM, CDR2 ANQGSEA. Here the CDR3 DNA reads TGCAGCGTTAGTTTAGCGGGAGACAATGAGCAGTTCTTC. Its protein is CSVSLAGDNEQFF.

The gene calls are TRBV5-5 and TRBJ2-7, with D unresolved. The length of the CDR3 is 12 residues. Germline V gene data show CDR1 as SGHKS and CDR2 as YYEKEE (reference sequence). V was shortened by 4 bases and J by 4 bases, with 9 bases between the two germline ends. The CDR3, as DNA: TGTGCCAGCAGCCTGCAGTGGTACGAGCAGTACTTC. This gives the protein CASSLQWYEQYF. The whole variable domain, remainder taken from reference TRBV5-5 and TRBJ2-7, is DAGVTQSPTHLIKTRGQQVTLRCSPISGHKSVSWYQQVLGQGPQFIFQYYEKEERGRGNFPDRFSARQFPNYSSELNVNALLLGDSALYLCASSLQWYEQYFGPGTRLTVT.

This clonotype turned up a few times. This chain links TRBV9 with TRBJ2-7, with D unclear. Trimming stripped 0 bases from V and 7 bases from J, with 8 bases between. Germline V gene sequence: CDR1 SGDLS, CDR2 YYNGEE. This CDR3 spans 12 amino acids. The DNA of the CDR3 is TGTGCCAGCAGCGTAGACGGGTGGGAGCAGTACTTC. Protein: CASSVDGWEQYF.

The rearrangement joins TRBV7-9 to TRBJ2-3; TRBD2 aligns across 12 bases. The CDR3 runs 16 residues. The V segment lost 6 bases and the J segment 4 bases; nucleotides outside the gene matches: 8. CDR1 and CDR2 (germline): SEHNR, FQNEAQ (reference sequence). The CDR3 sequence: CASRMGLAGGPDTQYF. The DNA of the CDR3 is TGTGCCAGCAGGATGGGGCTAGCGGGGGGGCCAGATACGCAGTATTTT. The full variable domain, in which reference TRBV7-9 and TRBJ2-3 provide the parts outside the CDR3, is DTGVSQNPRHKITKRGQNVTFRCDPISEHNRLYWYRQTLGQGPEFLTYFQNEAQLEKSRLLSDRFSAERPKGSFSTLEIQRTEQGDSAMYLCASRMGLAGGPDTQYFGPGTRLTVL.

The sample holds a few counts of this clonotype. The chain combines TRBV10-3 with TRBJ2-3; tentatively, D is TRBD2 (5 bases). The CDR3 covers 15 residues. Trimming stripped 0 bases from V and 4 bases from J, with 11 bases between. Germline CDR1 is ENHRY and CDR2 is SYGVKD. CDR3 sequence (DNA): TGTGCCATCAGTGAGTCGACGGCTAGCCCAGATACGCAGTATTTT. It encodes CAISESTASPDTQYF.

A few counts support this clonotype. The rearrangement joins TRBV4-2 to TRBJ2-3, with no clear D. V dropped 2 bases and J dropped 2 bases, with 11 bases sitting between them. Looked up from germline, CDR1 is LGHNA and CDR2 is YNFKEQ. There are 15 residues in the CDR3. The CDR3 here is CASSQQGRDTDTQYF. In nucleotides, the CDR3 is TGTGCCAGCAGCCAACAAGGACGTGACACAGATACGCAGTATTTT.

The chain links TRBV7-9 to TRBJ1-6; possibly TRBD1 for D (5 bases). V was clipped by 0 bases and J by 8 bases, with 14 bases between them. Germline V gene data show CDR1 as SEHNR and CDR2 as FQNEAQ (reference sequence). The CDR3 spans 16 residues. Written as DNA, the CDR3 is TGTGCCAGCAGCTTAGCACCAGGGATGGTTGATTCACCCCTCCACTTT. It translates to CASSLAPGMVDSPLHF.

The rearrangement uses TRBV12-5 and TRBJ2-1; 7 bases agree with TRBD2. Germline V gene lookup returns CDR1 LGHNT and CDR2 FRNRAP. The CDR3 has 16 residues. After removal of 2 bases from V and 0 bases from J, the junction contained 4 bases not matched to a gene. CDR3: CASGLWGGSSYNEQFF. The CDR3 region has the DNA TGTGCTAGTGGTTTGTGGGGGGGAAGCTCCTACAATGAGCAGTTCTTC.

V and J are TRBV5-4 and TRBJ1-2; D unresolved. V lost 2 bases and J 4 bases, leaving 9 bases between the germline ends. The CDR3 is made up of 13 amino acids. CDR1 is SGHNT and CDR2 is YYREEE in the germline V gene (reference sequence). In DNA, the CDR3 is TGTGCCAGCAGCTTTGGAAAGACCTATGGCTACACCTTC. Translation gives CASSFGKTYGYTF.

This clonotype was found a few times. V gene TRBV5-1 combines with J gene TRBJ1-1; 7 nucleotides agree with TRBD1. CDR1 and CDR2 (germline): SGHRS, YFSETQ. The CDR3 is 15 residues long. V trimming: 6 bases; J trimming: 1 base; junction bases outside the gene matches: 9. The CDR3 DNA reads TGCGCCAGCATGGAAACAGGGGCTCCGAACACTGAAGCTTTCTTT. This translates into CASMETGAPNTEAFF.

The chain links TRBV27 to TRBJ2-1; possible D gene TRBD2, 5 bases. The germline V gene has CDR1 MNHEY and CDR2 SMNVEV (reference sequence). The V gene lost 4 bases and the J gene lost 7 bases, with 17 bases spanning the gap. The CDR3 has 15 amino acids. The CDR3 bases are TGTGCCAGCAGTTCCCTAATTCGAGGGATAAATGAGCAGTTCTTC. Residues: CASSSLIRGINEQFF.

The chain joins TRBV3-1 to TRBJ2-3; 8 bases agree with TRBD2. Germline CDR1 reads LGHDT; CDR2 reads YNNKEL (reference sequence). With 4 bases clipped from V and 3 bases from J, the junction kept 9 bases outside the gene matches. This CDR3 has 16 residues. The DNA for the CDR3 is TGTGCCAGCAGCCGCTTTACGGGGGGGGTTACAGATACGCAGTATTTT. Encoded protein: CASSRFTGGVTDTQYF.

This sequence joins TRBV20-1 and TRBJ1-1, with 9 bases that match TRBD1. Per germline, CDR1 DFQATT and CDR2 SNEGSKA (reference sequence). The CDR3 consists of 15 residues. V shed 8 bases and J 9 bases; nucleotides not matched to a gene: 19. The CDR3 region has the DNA TGCAGTCGACAGGGGGTAGCCAGCTCTTTGGGGCAAGCTTTCTTT. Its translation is CSRQGVASSLGQAFF.

CDR3 nucleotides: TGTGCCAGCAGTCCTAAACCGGGGGGGATGCAAGAGACCCAGTACTTC. Translated, it gives CASSPKPGGMQETQYF. The J gene is TRBJ2-5, the V gene TRBV6-5, with 8 positions matching TRBD2. CDR3 length equals 16 residues. CDR1 and CDR2 from the germline V gene are MNHEY and SVGAGI. J was trimmed by 2 bases and V by 5 bases; bases with no gene match: 10.

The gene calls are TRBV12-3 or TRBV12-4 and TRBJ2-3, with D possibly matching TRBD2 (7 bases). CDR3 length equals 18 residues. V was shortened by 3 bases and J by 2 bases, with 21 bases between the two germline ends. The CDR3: CASSLLGLAGASTDTQYF. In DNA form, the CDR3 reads TGTGCCAGCAGTTTGTTGGGTCTGGCGGGGGCTTCCACAGATACGCAGTATTTT.

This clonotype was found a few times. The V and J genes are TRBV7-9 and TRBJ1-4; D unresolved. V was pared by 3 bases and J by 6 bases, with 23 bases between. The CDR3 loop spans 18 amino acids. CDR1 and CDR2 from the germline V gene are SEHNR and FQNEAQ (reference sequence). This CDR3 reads CASSFYGSRLPSDEKLFF. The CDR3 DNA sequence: TGTGCCAGCAGCTTCTACGGTAGCAGGTTGCCTTCTGATGAAAAACTGTTTTTT.

This CDR3 reads CASSLGLFRNEQFF. The DNA for the CDR3 is TGTGCCAGCAGCCTAGGTCTTTTTAGGAATGAGCAGTTCTTC. The chain couples TRBV11-3 to TRBJ2-1; unclear D gene. Between the trimmed V and J ends, which lost 5 bases and 7 bases, there was a span of 15 bases. CDR3 length equals 14 residues. The germline V gene encodes CDR1 SGHNT and CDR2 YENEEA.

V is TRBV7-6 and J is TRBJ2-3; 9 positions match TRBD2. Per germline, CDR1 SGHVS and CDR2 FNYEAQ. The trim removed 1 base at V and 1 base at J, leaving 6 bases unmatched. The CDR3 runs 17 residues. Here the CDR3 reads CASSLGLAGARTDTQYF. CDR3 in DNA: TGTGCCAGCAGCTTAGGTTTAGCGGGGGCCCGCACAGATACGCAGTATTTT.

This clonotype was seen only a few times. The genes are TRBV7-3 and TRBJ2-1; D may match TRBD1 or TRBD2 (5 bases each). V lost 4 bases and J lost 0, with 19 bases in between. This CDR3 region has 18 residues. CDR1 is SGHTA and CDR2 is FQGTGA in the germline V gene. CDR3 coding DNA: TGTGCCAGCAGCTCCGACCCCCTCGGGGCCGGCTCCTACAATGAGCAGTTCTTC. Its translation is CASSSDPLGAGSYNEQFF.

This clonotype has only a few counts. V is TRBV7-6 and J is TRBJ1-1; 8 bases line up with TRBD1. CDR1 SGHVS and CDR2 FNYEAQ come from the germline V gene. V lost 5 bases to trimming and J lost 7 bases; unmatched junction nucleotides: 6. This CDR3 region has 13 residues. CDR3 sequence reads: CASSRRQGLEAFF. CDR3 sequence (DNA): TGTGCCAGCAGCCGTCGACAGGGGCTTGAAGCTTTCTTT.

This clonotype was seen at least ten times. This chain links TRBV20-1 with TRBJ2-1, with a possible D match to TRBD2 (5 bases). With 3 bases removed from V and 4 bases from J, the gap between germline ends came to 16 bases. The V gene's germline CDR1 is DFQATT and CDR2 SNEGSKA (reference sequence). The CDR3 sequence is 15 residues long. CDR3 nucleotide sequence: TGCAGTGCTAGCGGTTGGGGAGCCGATTACAATGAGCAGTTCTTC. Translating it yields CSASGWGADYNEQFF.

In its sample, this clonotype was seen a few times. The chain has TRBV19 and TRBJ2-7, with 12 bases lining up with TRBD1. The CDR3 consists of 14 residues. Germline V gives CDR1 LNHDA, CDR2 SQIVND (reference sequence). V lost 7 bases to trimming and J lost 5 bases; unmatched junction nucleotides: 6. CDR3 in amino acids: CASTGTGGRNEQYF. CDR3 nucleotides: TGTGCCAGTACCGGGACAGGGGGCCGTAACGAGCAGTACTTC. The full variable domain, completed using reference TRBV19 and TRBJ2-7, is DGGITQSPKYLFRKEGQNVTLSCEQNLNHDAMYWYRQDPGQGLRLIYYSQIVNDFQKGDIAEGYSVSREKKESFPLTVTSAQKNPTAFYLCASTGTGGRNEQYFGPGTRLTVT.